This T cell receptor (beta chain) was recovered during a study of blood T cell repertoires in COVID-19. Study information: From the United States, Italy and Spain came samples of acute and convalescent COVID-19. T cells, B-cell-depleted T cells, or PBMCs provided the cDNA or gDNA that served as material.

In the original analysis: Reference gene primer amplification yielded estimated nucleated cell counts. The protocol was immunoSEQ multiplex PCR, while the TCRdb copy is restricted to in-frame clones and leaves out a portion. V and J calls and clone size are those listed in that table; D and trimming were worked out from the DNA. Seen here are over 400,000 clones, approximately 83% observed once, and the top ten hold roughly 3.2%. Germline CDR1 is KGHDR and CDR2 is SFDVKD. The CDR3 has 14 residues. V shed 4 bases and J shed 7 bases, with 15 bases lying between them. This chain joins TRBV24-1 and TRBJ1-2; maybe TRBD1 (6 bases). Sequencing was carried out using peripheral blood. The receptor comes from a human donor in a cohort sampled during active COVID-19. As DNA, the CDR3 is TGTGCCACCAGTGAGAGGGCAGGGGCAGGTGGCTACACCTTC. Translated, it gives CATSERAGAGGYTF.